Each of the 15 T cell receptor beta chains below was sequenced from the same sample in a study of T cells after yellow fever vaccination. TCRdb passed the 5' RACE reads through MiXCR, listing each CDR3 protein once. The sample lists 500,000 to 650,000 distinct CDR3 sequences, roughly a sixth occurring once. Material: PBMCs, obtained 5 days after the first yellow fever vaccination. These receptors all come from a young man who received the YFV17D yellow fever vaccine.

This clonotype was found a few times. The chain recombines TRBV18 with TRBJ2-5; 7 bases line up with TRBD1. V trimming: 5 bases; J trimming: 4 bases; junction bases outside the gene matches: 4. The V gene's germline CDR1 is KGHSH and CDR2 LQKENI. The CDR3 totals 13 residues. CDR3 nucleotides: TGTGCCAGCTCAAACAGGGGATCAGAGACCCAGTACTTC. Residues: CASSNRGSETQYF.

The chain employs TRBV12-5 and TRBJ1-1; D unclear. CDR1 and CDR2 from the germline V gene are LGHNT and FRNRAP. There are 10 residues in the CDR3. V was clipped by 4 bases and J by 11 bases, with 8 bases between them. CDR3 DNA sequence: TGTGCTAGTGGTTCGCTCGTTGCTTTCTTT. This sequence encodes CASGSLVAFF.

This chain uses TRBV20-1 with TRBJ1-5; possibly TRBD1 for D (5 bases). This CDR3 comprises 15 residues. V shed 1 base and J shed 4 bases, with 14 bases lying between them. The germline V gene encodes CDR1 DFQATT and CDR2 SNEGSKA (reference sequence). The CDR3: CSARGNGGKNQPQHF. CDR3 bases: TGCAGTGCTAGAGGAAATGGGGGGAAAAATCAGCCCCAGCATTTT.

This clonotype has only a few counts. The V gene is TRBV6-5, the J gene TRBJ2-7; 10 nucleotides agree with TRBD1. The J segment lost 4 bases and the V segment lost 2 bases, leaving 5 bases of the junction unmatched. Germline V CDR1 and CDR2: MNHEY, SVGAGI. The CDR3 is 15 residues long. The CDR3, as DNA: TGTGCCAGCAGTTACAGGGGACAGGGGACGTACGAGCAGTACTTC. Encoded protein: CASSYRGQGTYEQYF.

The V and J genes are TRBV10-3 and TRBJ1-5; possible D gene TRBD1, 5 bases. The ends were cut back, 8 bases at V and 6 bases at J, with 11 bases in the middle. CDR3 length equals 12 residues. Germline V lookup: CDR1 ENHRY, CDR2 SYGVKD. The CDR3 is CAIGTAGQPQHF. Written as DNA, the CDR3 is TGTGCCATCGGGACTGCTGGTCAGCCCCAGCATTTT.

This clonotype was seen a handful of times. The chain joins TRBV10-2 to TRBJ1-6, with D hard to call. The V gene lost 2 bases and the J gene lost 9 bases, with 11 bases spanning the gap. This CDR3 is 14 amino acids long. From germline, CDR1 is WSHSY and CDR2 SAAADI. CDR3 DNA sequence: TGCGCCAGCAGTGAGGCCCGGCCTAGTTCACCCCTCCACTTT. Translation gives CASSEARPSSPLHF.

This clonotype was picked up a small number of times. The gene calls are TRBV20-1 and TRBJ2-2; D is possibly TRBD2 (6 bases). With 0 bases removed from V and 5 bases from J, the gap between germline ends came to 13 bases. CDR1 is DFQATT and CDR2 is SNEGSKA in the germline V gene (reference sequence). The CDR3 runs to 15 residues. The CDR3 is CSARDRRLVTGELFF. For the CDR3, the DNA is TGCAGTGCTAGAGATCGGAGACTAGTTACCGGGGAGCTGTTTTTT.

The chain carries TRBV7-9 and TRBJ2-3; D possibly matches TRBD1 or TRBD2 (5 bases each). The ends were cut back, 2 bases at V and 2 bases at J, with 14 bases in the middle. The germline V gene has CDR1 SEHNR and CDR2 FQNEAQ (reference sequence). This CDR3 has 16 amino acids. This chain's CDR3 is CASSLSVGELTDTQYF. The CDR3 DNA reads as TGTGCCAGCAGCTTATCCGTGGGGGAGCTCACAGATACGCAGTATTTT. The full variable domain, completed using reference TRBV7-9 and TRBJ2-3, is DTGVSQNPRHKITKRGQNVTFRCDPISEHNRLYWYRQTLGQGPEFLTYFQNEAQLEKSRLLSDRFSAERPKGSFSTLEIQRTEQGDSAMYLCASSLSVGELTDTQYFGPGTRLTVL.

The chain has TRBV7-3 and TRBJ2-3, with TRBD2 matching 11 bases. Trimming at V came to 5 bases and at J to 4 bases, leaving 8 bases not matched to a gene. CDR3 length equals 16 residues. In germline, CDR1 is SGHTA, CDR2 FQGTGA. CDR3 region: CASSPIAGGPSDTQYF. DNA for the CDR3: TGTGCCAGCAGCCCTATAGCGGGGGGGCCATCAGATACGCAGTATTTT.

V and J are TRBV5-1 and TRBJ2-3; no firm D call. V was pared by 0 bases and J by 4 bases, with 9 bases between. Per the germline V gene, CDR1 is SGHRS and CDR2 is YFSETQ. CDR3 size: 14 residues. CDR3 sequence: CASSLDPLSDTQYF. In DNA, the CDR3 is TGCGCCAGCAGCTTGGATCCCCTGTCAGATACGCAGTATTTT.

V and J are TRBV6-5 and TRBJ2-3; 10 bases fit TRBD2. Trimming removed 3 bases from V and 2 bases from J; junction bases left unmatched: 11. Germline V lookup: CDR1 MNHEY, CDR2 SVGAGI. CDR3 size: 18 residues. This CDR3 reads CASSYSLAGALNTDTQYF. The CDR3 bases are TGTGCCAGCAGTTATTCCCTAGCGGGGGCCCTAAACACAGATACGCAGTATTTT.

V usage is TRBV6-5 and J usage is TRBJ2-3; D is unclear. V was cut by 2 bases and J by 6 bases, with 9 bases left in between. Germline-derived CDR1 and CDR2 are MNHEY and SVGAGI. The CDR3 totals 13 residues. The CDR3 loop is CASSYRVGDTQYF. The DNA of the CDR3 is TGTGCCAGCAGTTACCGGGTAGGGGATACGCAGTATTTT.

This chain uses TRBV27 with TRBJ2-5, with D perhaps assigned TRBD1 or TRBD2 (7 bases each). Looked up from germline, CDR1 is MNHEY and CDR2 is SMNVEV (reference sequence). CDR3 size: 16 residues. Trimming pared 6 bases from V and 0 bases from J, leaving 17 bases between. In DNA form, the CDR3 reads TGTGCCAGCAGAAGTAGGGGGCGGGGGAACCAAGAGACCCAGTACTTC. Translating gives CASRSRGRGNQETQYF.

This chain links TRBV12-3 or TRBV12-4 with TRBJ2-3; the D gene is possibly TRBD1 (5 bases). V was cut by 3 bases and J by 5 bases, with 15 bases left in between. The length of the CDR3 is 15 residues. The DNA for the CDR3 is TGTGCCAGCAGTTTGAGTCACCTAAGGGGAGATACGCAGTATTTT. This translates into CASSLSHLRGDTQYF.

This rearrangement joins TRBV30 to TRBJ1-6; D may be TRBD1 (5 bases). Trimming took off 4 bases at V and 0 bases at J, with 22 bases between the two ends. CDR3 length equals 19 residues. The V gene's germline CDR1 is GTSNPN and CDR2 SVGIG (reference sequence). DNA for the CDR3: TGTGCCTGGACTTGGGGTAGGGGCCGAATGAGCTCCTATAATTCACCCCTCCACTTT. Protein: CAWTWGRGRMSSYNSPLHF. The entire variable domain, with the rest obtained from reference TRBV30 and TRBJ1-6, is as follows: SQTIHQWPATLVQPVGSPLSLECTVEGTSNPNLYWYRQAAGRGLQLLFYSVGIGQISSEVPQNLSASRPQDRQFILSSKKLLLSDSGFYLCAWTWGRGRMSSYNSPLHFGNGTRLTVT.